This T cell receptor (beta chain) was sequenced during a study of graft-versus-host responses after intestinal transplantation. TCRdb's copy holds only in-frame clones and misses some; the assay was immunoSEQ multiplex PCR. The sample includes 90,000 to 150,000 clones, 85% to 95% of them seen just once. Regarding this clone: Its antigen remains unknown.

Germline-derived CDR1 and CDR2 are SGHVS and FQNEAQ. V was pared by 2 bases and J by 8 bases, with 4 bases of the junction left unmatched. The CDR3 runs to 13 residues. This clonotype was sampled from a human donor who received an intestinal transplant. This chain links TRBV7-8 with TRBJ1-1, with 8 bases lining up with TRBD1. The sample in question was unstimulated CD4+ T cells sorted from spleen or lymph node cells, obtained before intestinal transplant. The CDR3 sequence is CASSLWGDREAFF. The CDR3 DNA reads TGTGCCAGCAGCTTATGGGGGGACAGGGAAGCTTTCTTT.